These T cell receptor beta chains were read from a single sample in a study of T cell repertoires in cytomegalovirus infection. These receptors are not linked to any known antigen. TCRdb processed the reads anew with MiXCR; each CDR3 protein has one entry. The data hold 680,000 or so distinct CDR3 sequences, with 30% to 35% observed a single time. Sequenced here: cultured PBMCs, sampled from culture after CMV antigen stimulation. Receptor source: a human donor in good health (CMV status not recorded). Some clones in this sample may be carry-over from other donors' samples. Both conserved end residues are part of each CDR3. The D gene is left open where the match is weak. The listing skips clone size in some rows; elsewhere it reads once, few, many or a size class.

d_gene | len | abundance | j_gene | v_gene | CDR3nt | CDR3aa
NA | 16 | many | TRBJ1-1 | TRBV7-2 | TGTGCCAGCAGCTTACAGGTGGGACAATTGAACACTGAAGCTTTCTTT | CASSLQVGQLNTEAFF
NA | 13 | NA | TRBJ2-3 | TRBV6-2/TRBV6-3 | TGTGCCAGCAGGGGCTCTGTCACAGATACGCAGTATTTT | CASRGSVTDTQYF
TRBD2 | 16 | NA | TRBJ2-1 | TRBV6-6 | TGTGCCAGCAGCCGACCGGCGGGGGTGGTCTACAATGAGCAGTTCTTC | CASSRPAGVVYNEQFF
NA | 13 | NA | TRBJ2-7 | TRBV5-4 | TGTGCCAGCAGGCCCGGGGGGCGGGGCGAGCAGTACTTC | CASRPGGRGEQYF
NA | 15 | once | TRBJ2-7 | TRBV20-1 | TGCAGTGCTAGGAGGAGGCGGGACATAGCCTACGAGCAGTACTTC | CSARRRRDIAYEQYF
NA | 12 | few | TRBJ2-5 | TRBV12-3/TRBV12-4 | TGTGCCACCGGAGAGGTGGAGGAGACCCAGTACTTC | CATGEVEETQYF
NA | 15 | NA | TRBJ2-5 | TRBV7-2 | TGTGCCAGCAGCTCTACCGGGACGAGGGTGGAAACCCAGTACTTC | CASSSTGTRVETQYF
TRBD2 | 17 | many | TRBJ2-1 | TRBV7-2 | TGTGCCAGCAGTGTCAGTTGGACTAGCCACTCCTACAATGAGCAGTTCTTC | CASSVSWTSHSYNEQFF
TRBD2 | 12 | few | TRBJ2-1 | TRBV7-2 | TGTGCCAGCAGCCCGGCGGGAGGTGAGCAGTTCTTC | CASSPAGGEQFF
TRBD1 | 17 | few | TRBJ1-5 | TRBV20-1 | TGCAGTGCTAGAGATCTCTGGACAGGTCCAAGCAATCAGCCCCAGCATTTT | CSARDLWTGPSNQPQHF
NA | 15 | NA | TRBJ2-5 | TRBV7-9 | TGTGCCAGCAGCACCGCGAGGGCTAACCAAGAGACCCAGTACTTC | CASSTARANQETQYF
NA | 12 | few | TRBJ1-2 | TRBV12-3/TRBV12-4 | TGTGCCAGCAGCAAGGGGGTCTATGGCTACACCTTC | CASSKGVYGYTF
NA | 13 | NA | TRBJ2-2 | TRBV18 | TGTGCCAGCTCACCACGGGGCCAGGGGGAGCTGTTTTTT | CASSPRGQGELFF
NA | 15 | NA | TRBJ1-1 | TRBV7-6 | TGTGCCAGCAGCCCCGAAGGACCATTAAACACTGAAGCTTTCTTT | CASSPEGPLNTEAFF